This TCR beta chain is from a study of OX40 agonist ivuxolimab in advanced cancers. Sequencing used immunoSEQ multiplex PCR; TCRdb keeps in-frame clones, though not all of them. The sample yields 65,000 to 85,000 clones, more than 85% seen once. Germline values: CDR1 SEHNR, CDR2 FQNEAQ (reference sequence). The V end was cut by 5 bases, the J end by 1 base, with 14 bases between. The CDR3 spans 16 residues. This chain uses TRBV7-9 with TRBJ2-2; D may be TRBD1 (5 bases). The source of this sequence is an adult with an advanced solid tumor such as melanoma, head and neck, liver or kidney cancer. The sample here was CD4+ or CD8+ T cells sorted from blood, taken in a trial of the OX40 agonist ivuxolimab. CDR3 DNA: TGTGCCAGCAGCACCCGGTTTGACAGGAACACCGGGGAGCTGTTTTTT. It encodes CASSTRFDRNTGELFF.